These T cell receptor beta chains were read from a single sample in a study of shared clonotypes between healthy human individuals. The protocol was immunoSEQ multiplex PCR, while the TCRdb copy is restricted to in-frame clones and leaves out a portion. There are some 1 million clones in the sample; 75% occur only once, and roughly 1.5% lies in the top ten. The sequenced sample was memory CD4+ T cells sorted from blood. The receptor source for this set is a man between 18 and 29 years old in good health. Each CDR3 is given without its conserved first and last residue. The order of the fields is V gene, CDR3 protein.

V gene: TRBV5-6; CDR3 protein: ASSAKYEQF
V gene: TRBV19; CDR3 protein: ASSEGQGNQPQH
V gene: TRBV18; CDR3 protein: ASSDRDLNYGYT
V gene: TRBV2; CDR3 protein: ASRLQGTPNGYT
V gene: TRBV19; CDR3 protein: ASSIFSGSTDTQY
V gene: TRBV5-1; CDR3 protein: ASSLGLTGELF
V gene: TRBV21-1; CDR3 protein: ASSKGRQPYEQY
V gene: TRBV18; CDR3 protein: ASSQETQY
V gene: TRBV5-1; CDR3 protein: ASSLFPGDSYEQY
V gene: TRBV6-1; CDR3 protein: ASSEGRANYGYT
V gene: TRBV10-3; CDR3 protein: AIMASYEQY
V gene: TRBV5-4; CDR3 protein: ASSPDVGGNQPQH
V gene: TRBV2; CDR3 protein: ASSRDRGQETQY
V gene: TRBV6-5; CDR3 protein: ASSVGQGRVETQY
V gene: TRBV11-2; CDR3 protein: ASSLGSLYEQY
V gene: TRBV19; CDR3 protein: ASRAGTGNYEQY
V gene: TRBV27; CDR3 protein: ASSADRGVLVTDTQY
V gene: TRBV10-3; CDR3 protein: AISDLATQY
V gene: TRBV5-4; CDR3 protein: ASSLGGRGQAASEQF
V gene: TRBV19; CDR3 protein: ASSIAPAGTIKTQY
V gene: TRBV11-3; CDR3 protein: ASSLMGGRSTGELF
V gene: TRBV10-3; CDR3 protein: AISPSQGLEMNTEAF
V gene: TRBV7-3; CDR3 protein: ASSSKGGNTEAF
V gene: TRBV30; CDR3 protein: AWSHLGQGNTEAF
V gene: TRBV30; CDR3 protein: AWSVGHVNQPQH
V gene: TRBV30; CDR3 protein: AWSALGTGSEAF
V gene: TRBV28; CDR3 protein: ASSPPDLGRGTDTQY
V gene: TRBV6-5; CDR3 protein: ASSYGAGSNQPQH
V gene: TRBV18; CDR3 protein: ASSPGGTYEQY
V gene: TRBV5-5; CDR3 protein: ASSLRVLNAEAF
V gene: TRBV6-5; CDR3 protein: ASSPSTGRYYEQY
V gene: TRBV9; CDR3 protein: ASSSRGSGSSYNEQF
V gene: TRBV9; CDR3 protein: ASSADVVSPLH
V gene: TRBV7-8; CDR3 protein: ASSRTAVYGYT
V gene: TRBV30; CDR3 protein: AWSSGGVSNQPQH
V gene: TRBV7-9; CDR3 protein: ASATGLAGGSTGELF
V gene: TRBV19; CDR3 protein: ASSTSRQALNSPLH
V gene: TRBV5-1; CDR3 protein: ASSSQGAVNTEAF
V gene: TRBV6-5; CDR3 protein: ASRTGQGSFEQY
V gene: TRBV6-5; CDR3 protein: ASTDSLHTDTQY
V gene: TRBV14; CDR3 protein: ASSQDFNSETQY
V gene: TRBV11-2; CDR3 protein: ASSSNRGTDYQETQY
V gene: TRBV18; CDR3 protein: ASSPPGLLSGNTIY